These 10 T cell receptor beta chains were sequenced from one sample in a study of blood T cell repertoires in COVID-19. Assay: immunoSEQ multiplex PCR; the TCRdb copy retains only in-frame clones and omits some. Seen here are over 4,500 clones, roughly two thirds observed once, and the top ten hold 30% to 40%. The sequencing input was peripheral blood. These receptors came from a human donor in a cohort sampled during active COVID-19.

CDR3 nucleotides: TGTGCCAGCAGCTCTGGACTAGCGCCTAACGAGCAGTTCTTC. Translating gives CASSSGLAPNEQFF. The genes are TRBV7-9 and TRBJ2-1, with 9 positions matching TRBD2. CDR1 and CDR2 (germline): SEHNR, FQNEAQ (reference sequence). This CDR3 contains 14 residues. V shed 4 bases, J shed 10 bases, and the junction held 8 bases outside the gene matches.

The chain joins TRBV6-5 to TRBJ1-6, with D possibly TRBD1 on 5 matching bases. V was cut by 0 bases and J by 4 bases, with 7 bases left in between. This CDR3 is 15 amino acids long. Looked up from germline, CDR1 is MNHEY and CDR2 is SVGAGI. CDR3 loop: CASSYSSGYNSPLHF. The CDR3 DNA reads TGTGCCAGCAGTTACTCGTCAGGGTATAATTCACCCCTCCACTTT.

The rearrangement joins TRBV9 to TRBJ1-5; maybe TRBD1 (6 bases). Germline values: CDR1 SGDLS, CDR2 YYNGEE. The CDR3 contains 15 residues. The V and J ends lost 0 bases and 5 bases respectively, with 12 bases between them. Written as DNA, the CDR3 is TGTGCCAGCAGCGTAGATGTACAGGGCCATCAGCCCCAGCATTTT. This gives the protein CASSVDVQGHQPQHF.

The rearrangement links TRBV7-2 to TRBJ2-5; 11 bases line up with TRBD2. With 7 bases clipped from V and 1 base from J, the junction kept 2 bases outside the gene matches. Looked up from germline, CDR1 is SGHTA and CDR2 is FQGNSA. This CDR3 spans 14 amino acids. CDR3 residues: CASILAGGQETQYF. The CDR3 DNA follows: TGTGCCAGCATTCTAGCGGGGGGCCAAGAGACCCAGTACTTC.

The V gene is TRBV19, the J gene TRBJ1-5; possible D gene TRBD1, 6 bases. V lost 2 bases and J lost 4, with 9 bases in between. The CDR3 consists of 14 residues. Germline V lookup: CDR1 LNHDA, CDR2 SQIVND (reference sequence). The CDR3 protein is CASSIKRGNQPQHF. The CDR3 DNA is TGTGCCAGTAGTATAAAGAGGGGGAATCAGCCCCAGCATTTT. Drawing the rest from reference TRBV19 and TRBJ1-5, the complete variable domain is DGGITQSPKYLFRKEGQNVTLSCEQNLNHDAMYWYRQDPGQGLRLIYYSQIVNDFQKGDIAEGYSVSREKKESFPLTVTSAQKNPTAFYLCASSIKRGNQPQHFGDGTRLSIL.

This clone was observed once. The chain recombines TRBV7-3 with TRBJ2-5; TRBD2 matches 14 bases. V dropped 2 bases and J dropped 3; count of bases not matched to a gene: 5. This CDR3 contains 17 residues. Germline V gene lookup returns CDR1 SGHTA and CDR2 FQGTGA. The CDR3 spells CASSLARLAGGEETQYF. CDR3 DNA sequence: TGTGCCAGCAGCTTAGCCCGACTAGCGGGGGGGGAAGAGACCCAGTACTTC.

V and J are TRBV2 and TRBJ2-4; D not resolved. This CDR3 contains 12 residues. In germline, CDR1 is SNHLY, CDR2 FYNNEI. The V and J ends lost 6 bases and 8 bases respectively, with 11 bases between them. Written as DNA, the CDR3 is TGTGCCAGCAGGGCCGACTGGGACATTCAGTACTTC. Translated: CASRADWDIQYF.

The rearrangement links TRBV2 to TRBJ2-7; 7 nucleotides align to TRBD2. V lost 6 bases to trimming and J lost 0 bases; unmatched junction nucleotides: 5. Germline lookup yields CDR1 SNHLY and CDR2 FYNNEI. The CDR3 runs to 14 residues. DNA of the CDR3: TGTGCCAGCAGCGGGCAGCGGGGCTCCTACGAGCAGTACTTC. This gives the protein CASSGQRGSYEQYF.

The CDR3 spells CASSGGIEGKGGYTF. DNA of the CDR3: TGTGCCAGCAGCGGAGGGATAGAGGGAAAAGGTGGCTACACCTTC. The chain is built from TRBV5-8 and TRBJ1-2; D unresolved. Looked up from germline, CDR1 is SGHTS and CDR2 is YDEGEE. There are 15 residues in the CDR3. Deletions cut 4 bases from V and 7 bases from J, with 20 bases between.

This chain connects TRBV7-2 to TRBJ1-6; 8 bases map to TRBD1. Germline assignment: CDR1 SGHTA and CDR2 FQGNSA. V trimming: 5 bases; J trimming: 7 bases; junction bases outside the gene matches: 10. The CDR3 totals 16 residues. CDR3: CASSVQPGGFNSPLHF. CDR3 nucleotides: TGTGCCAGCAGCGTCCAGCCAGGGGGCTTCAATTCACCCCTCCACTTT.